This passage covers 29 T cell receptor beta chains from one sample sequenced in a study of blood T cell repertoires in COVID-19. Sequencing was performed with immunoSEQ multiplex PCR; in TCRdb, only in-frame clones are kept and a portion is missing. Altogether some 260,000 clones are present, about 86% being singletons, with the ten largest covering under 4.5%. The sample taken for sequencing was PBMCs or T cells enriched from blood (not recorded which). These receptors came from a man in his thirties or forties with acute COVID-19.

This chain links TRBV6-5 with TRBJ1-1; no clear D. Germline-derived CDR1 and CDR2 are MNHEY and SVGAGI. The germline V and J ends were trimmed by 11 bases and 3 bases, with 13 bases remaining between them. This CDR3 is built from 12 residues. CDR3 DNA sequence: TGTGCCGAGGCGGGTGGCGACACTGAAGCTTTCTTT. It is translated as CAEAGGDTEAFF.

V is TRBV30 and J is TRBJ1-3; no clear D. CDR3 length: 15 residues. Germline CDR1 reads GTSNPN; CDR2 reads SVGIG (reference sequence). V was clipped by 3 bases and J by 5 bases, with 17 bases between them. The CDR3: CAWSSWGGSRNTIYF. The CDR3 nucleotides are TGTGCCTGGAGCTCTTGGGGAGGGAGCAGAAACACCATATATTTT.

The chain uses TRBV25-1 and TRBJ2-2; maybe TRBD2 (6 bases). CDR1 MGHDK and CDR2 SYGVNS come from the germline V gene. This CDR3 spans 15 amino acids. The V and J ends lost 1 base and 4 bases respectively, with 10 bases between them. The CDR3 is CASSESREVTGELFF. The CDR3 bases are TGTGCCAGCAGTGAATCGAGGGAGGTCACCGGGGAGCTGTTTTTT.

Here the CDR3 reads CASSYKGDTEAFF. The CDR3 DNA reads TGTGCCAGCAGCTATAAAGGGGACACTGAAGCTTTCTTT. V and J are TRBV7-2 and TRBJ1-1; maybe TRBD1 (5 bases). The CDR3 extends over 13 amino acids. The germline V gene has CDR1 SGHTA and CDR2 FQGNSA. Trimming stripped 4 bases from V and 3 bases from J, with 9 bases between.

The V gene is TRBV10-2, the J gene TRBJ1-1, with a tentative D call TRBD1 (5 bases). The CDR3 extends over 14 amino acids. Germline V gene lookup returns CDR1 WSHSY and CDR2 SAAADI. V was shortened by 6 bases and J by 5 bases, with 16 bases between the two germline ends. This chain's CDR3 is CASRGRGSETEAFF. The CDR3 DNA reads as TGCGCCAGCAGGGGAAGGGGCTCTGAGACTGAAGCTTTCTTT.

This clone was recorded only once. The chain couples TRBV5-1 to TRBJ2-1; no clear D. The CDR3 has 15 residues. The ends were cut back, 0 bases at V and 6 bases at J, with 13 bases in the middle. The germline V gene encodes CDR1 SGHRS and CDR2 YFSETQ. CDR3 nucleotide sequence: TGCGCCAGCAGCTTGGAACTGATGAACCCCAATGAGCAGTTCTTC. Encoded protein: CASSLELMNPNEQFF.

V and J are TRBV9 and TRBJ2-5, with 11 bases that match TRBD2. Germline CDR1 reads SGDLS; CDR2 reads YYNGEE. This CDR3 spans 16 amino acids. Germline trimming cut 5 bases from V and 1 base from J; bases unmatched to any gene: 7. The DNA for the CDR3 is TGTGCCAGCAGTGCCGGGACTAGCGGCCTCCAAGAGACCCAGTACTTC. This codes for CASSAGTSGLQETQYF.

The V call is TRBV6-5, the J call TRBJ2-7; 10 bases are a match to TRBD2. This CDR3 has 13 residues. Germline CDR1 MNHEY, CDR2 SVGAGI. The CDR3 is CGASGGVEYEQYV. The CDR3 region has the DNA TGTGGAGCTAGCGGGGGAGTTGAGTACGAGCAGTACGTC.

The gene calls are TRBV6-5 and TRBJ1-1; TRBD1 agrees at 8 bases. From germline, CDR1 is MNHEY and CDR2 SVGAGI. V shed 2 bases, J shed 3 bases, and the junction held 8 bases outside the gene matches. CDR3 size: 16 residues. The CDR3 DNA reads as TGTGCCAGCAGTTACGGGGGGCAGGGGGCGGACACTGAAGCTTTCTTT. Translating it yields CASSYGGQGADTEAFF.

This clone turned up a few times. DNA of the CDR3: TGTGCCAGCAGACGCATCCAGGGGAGCGAGCAGTTCTTC. This translates into CASRRIQGSEQFF. The chain recombines TRBV7-9 with TRBJ2-1; possible D gene TRBD1, 6 bases. This CDR3 has 13 amino acids. V lost 6 bases, J lost 10 bases, and 16 bases lay in between. Germline V CDR1 and CDR2: SEHNR, FQNEAQ (reference sequence).

The chain recombines TRBV5-1 with TRBJ2-7, with a tentative D call TRBD1 (6 bases). This CDR3 region has 12 residues. The V end lost 1 base, the J end lost 6 bases, and 8 bases lay between the germline ends. CDR1 SGHRS and CDR2 YFSETQ come from the germline V gene. CDR3 coding DNA: TGCGCCAGCAGCTTGACAGGGAGCGAGCAGTACGTC. It is translated as CASSLTGSEQYV.

This clone was picked up one time. A read error may account for a junction end that differs from germline. The CDR3 is CASSFGQQGNAEAFF. The DNA for the CDR3 is TGTGCCAGCAGCTTTGGACAGCAAGGGAACGCTGAAGCTTTCTTT. The chain joins TRBV5-4 to TRBJ1-1; D might be TRBD1 (6 bases). The germline CDR1 and CDR2 sequences are SGHNT and YYREEE (reference sequence). This CDR3 is 15 amino acids long.

The chain couples TRBV27 to TRBJ2-1, with D perhaps TRBD2 (5 bases). Germline V CDR1 and CDR2: MNHEY, SMNVEV (reference sequence). CDR3 length: 16 amino acids. Between the trimmed V and J ends, which lost 0 bases and 12 bases, there was a span of 21 bases. CDR3 protein: CASSLSRTHGPSRQFF. Written as DNA, the CDR3 is TGTGCCAGCAGTTTATCGAGGACTCACGGGCCTAGCCGGCAGTTCTTC.

This clone was picked up one time. The chain joins TRBV3-1 (or the pseudogene TRBV3-2) to TRBJ2-5; 11 bases line up with TRBD2. Germline V lookup: CDR1 LGHDT, CDR2 YNNKEL (reference sequence). The CDR3 is 17 amino acids. The V segment lost 7 bases and the J segment 4 bases; nucleotides outside the gene matches: 14. CDR3 loop: CASKLPGLAEGRETQYF. In nucleotides, the CDR3 is TGTGCCAGCAAATTACCGGGACTAGCGGAGGGGCGAGAGACCCAGTACTTC.

This chain uses TRBV20-1 with TRBJ1-4, with no clear D. The CDR3 has 11 amino acids. The germline V gene has CDR1 DFQATT and CDR2 SNEGSKA (reference sequence). V gave up 4 bases and J gave up 7 bases, with 7 bases separating them. CDR3 protein: CSATSGEKLFF. In DNA, the CDR3 is TGCAGTGCTACCTCAGGTGAAAAACTGTTTTTT.

V and J are TRBV11-2 and TRBJ2-7, with no clear D. The CDR3 extends over 13 amino acids. The germline V gene encodes CDR1 SGHAT and CDR2 FQNNGV. V was shortened by 5 bases and J by 1 base, with 9 bases between the two germline ends. The CDR3 loop reads CASSATRSYEQYV. The CDR3 nucleotides read TGTGCCAGCAGCGCGACTCGATCCTACGAGCAGTACGTC.

The rearrangement joins TRBV6-5 to TRBJ2-1, with 13 positions matching TRBD2. The CDR3 is made up of 15 amino acids. J was trimmed by 11 bases and V by 6 bases; bases with no gene match: 10. Germline V gives CDR1 MNHEY, CDR2 SVGAGI. The CDR3 protein is CASSSPGTSGTQQFF. The CDR3 DNA reads TGTGCCAGCAGCTCCCCAGGGACTAGCGGGACCCAGCAGTTCTTC.

Worth noting for this clone: This same CDR3 is encoded by further DNA sequences in the sample. V gene TRBV3-1 (or the pseudogene TRBV3-2) combines with J gene TRBJ1-1, with D possibly being TRBD1 (6 bases). The CDR3 has 13 residues. The germline CDR1 and CDR2 sequences are LGHDT and YNNKEL (reference sequence). The germline V and J ends were trimmed by 4 bases and 5 bases, with 11 bases remaining between them. As DNA, the CDR3 is TGTGCCAGCAGCCGAGGGGGGGGGACTGAAGCTTTCTTT. Translated, it gives CASSRGGGTEAFF.

The chain employs TRBV28 and TRBJ2-2, with TRBD1 identical over 8 bases. V shed 8 bases, J shed 6 bases, and the junction held 5 bases outside the gene matches. The CDR3 sequence is 13 residues long. CDR1 MDHEN and CDR2 SYDVKM come from the germline V gene. CDR3: CASRGQAAGELFF. The CDR3 DNA reads TGTGCCAGCCGGGGACAGGCGGCCGGGGAGCTGTTTTTT.

A single count supports this clone. The junction departs from germline at one end; a sequencing error may be responsible. This sequence joins TRBV29-1 and TRBJ2-1, with TRBD1 identical over 8 bases. The CDR3 length is 13 residues. Germline V lookup: CDR1 SQVTM, CDR2 ANQGSEA. As DNA, the CDR3 is TGTTCCTTTTGGACAGGGAAGGGCGATGAGCAGTTCTTC. It specifies CSFWTGKGDEQFF.

V is TRBV7-3 and J is TRBJ2-1; maybe TRBD2 (5 bases). Trimming took 1 base from V and 3 from J, leaving 10 bases between them. This CDR3 contains 15 residues. Germline V CDR1 and CDR2: SGHTA, FQGTGA. The DNA of the CDR3 is TGTGCCAGCAGCTTAATCGGCGGGTACTACAATGAGCAGTTCTTC. Its translation is CASSLIGGYYNEQFF.

J is TRBJ1-6 and V is TRBV3-1 (or the pseudogene TRBV3-2); D remains unclear. CDR3 length equals 14 residues. The germline V gene has CDR1 LGHDT and CDR2 YNNKEL (reference sequence). V was trimmed by 2 bases and J by 8 bases, leaving 10 bases between them. Written as DNA, the CDR3 is TGTGCCAGCAGCCAACGAGGGCGAGATTCACCCCTCCACTTT. Protein sequence: CASSQRGRDSPLHF.

This clone was counted between two and nine times. The chain employs TRBV7-8 and TRBJ2-2; tentatively, D is TRBD2 (6 bases). V was clipped by 4 bases and J by 8 bases, with 23 bases between them. The CDR3 is 17 amino acids. Germline CDR1 and CDR2: SGHVS and FQNEAQ. In DNA form, the CDR3 reads TGTGCCAGCAGCTCCACGAGAAGCGGGCTAAGCCGTGGGGAGCTGTTTTTT. Translation gives CASSSTRSGLSRGELFF.

The CDR3 coding sequence is TGCGCCAGCAGCCAGGTATCAGGGTTGTCTAATGAAAAACTGTTTTTT. Translating it yields CASSQVSGLSNEKLFF. The chain joins TRBV4-3 to TRBJ1-4; D may be TRBD1 (5 bases). Trimming took 3 bases from V and 3 from J, leaving 14 bases between them. Germline V CDR1 and CDR2: LGHNA, YSLEER. This CDR3 is built from 16 residues.

The V call is TRBV2, the J call TRBJ1-6, with D tentatively TRBD1 (6 bases). The V end lost 10 bases, the J end lost 9 bases, and 13 bases lay between the germline ends. This CDR3 is 12 amino acids long. The germline CDR1 and CDR2 sequences are SNHLY and FYNNEI. CDR3 sequence: CATRLQGSPLHF. CDR3 nucleotide sequence: TGTGCCACCCGACTACAGGGTTCACCCCTCCACTTT. The entire variable domain, with the rest obtained from reference TRBV2 and TRBJ1-6, is as follows: EPEVTQTPSHQVTQMGQEVILRCVPISNHLYFYWYRQILGQKVEFLVSFYNNEISEKSEIFDDQFSVERPDGSNFTLKIRSTKLEDSAMYFCATRLQGSPLHFGNGTRLTVT.

J is TRBJ2-1 and V is TRBV4-3, with D possibly being TRBD2 (6 bases). The CDR3 is 15 residues long. V was pared by 4 bases and J by 6 bases, with 16 bases between. The germline V gene encodes CDR1 LGHNA and CDR2 YSLEER. This CDR3 reads CASSLSGGFLNEQFF. The CDR3 coding sequence is TGCGCCAGCAGCCTATCTGGGGGGTTTCTCAATGAGCAGTTCTTC.

Notes on this clone: A clone one base away is much larger, so this may be a read error. The sample has other DNA sequences that encode this CDR3 too. The rearrangement links TRBV19 to TRBJ1-2; TRBD1 matches 11 bases. The V segment lost 6 bases and the J segment 5 bases; nucleotides outside the gene matches: 5. CDR1 and CDR2 from the germline V gene are LNHDA and SQIVND (reference sequence). The CDR3 has 14 residues. CDR3 DNA sequence: TGTGCCAGTAGCCCCGGGACAGGGGGGTATGGCTACACCTTC. Translating it yields CASSPGTGGYGYTF.

In this sample, this clone turned up a few times. This chain joins TRBV14 and TRBJ1-4, with 8 bases aligning to TRBD1. Trimming at V came to 4 bases and at J to 6 bases, leaving 4 bases not matched to a gene. Germline V gene lookup returns CDR1 SGHDN and CDR2 FVKESK. The CDR3 has 14 amino acids. The CDR3 DNA follows: TGTGCCAGCAGCCGGAGGACAGGGTATGAAAAACTGTTTTTT. Protein sequence: CASSRRTGYEKLFF.

This clone was recorded a few times. The J gene is TRBJ2-3, the V gene TRBV6-6, with D perhaps TRBD1 (6 bases). V was clipped by 7 bases and J by 4 bases, with 15 bases between them. From germline, CDR1 is MNHNY and CDR2 SVGAGI (reference sequence). This CDR3 is built from 14 residues. The CDR3 nucleotides are TGTGCCAGCAAGGGAGCAGGGGAACCAGATACGCAGTATTTT. Amino acid sequence: CASKGAGEPDTQYF.